The T cell receptor (beta chain) described here comes from a study of blood T cell repertoires in COVID-19 (TCRdb year 2020). Background on the whole study: Collaborator samples came from the United States, Italy and Spain and covered acute and convalescent phases of COVID-19. Subjects who had been exposed to COVID-19, were actively infected with it, or had recovered from it provided the deeply sampled blood TCRbeta repertoires that made up the dataset. Where available, HLA class I and class II types were taken from metadata supplied by the sample provider and were not determined by assay-based typing. Nearly every sample came with metadata listing a de-identified subject ID, COVID-19 status, age in years and sex. The material from the prospective study consisted of cDNA or gDNA derived from T cells, B-cell-depleted T cells, or PBMCs. The repertoires were released in a freely available public database meant as a resource for research on the immune response to SARS-CoV-2. The samples were drawn from two sources: the first 160 participants of the ongoing ImmuneRACE study, and 1,254 subjects contributed by 6 global collaborators. The investigation overall reported the following: How much clinical and demographic metadata was included differed by source and by participant, and the metadata was provided uncurated.

Regarding this clone: Its antigen remains unidentified. No quality values exist for individual bases; no much larger clone is one base distant.

In Seattle, one collaborating source enrolled patients while the infection was active and tracked those patients longitudinally over the course of disease. Each collaborating institution followed its own protocols to collect whole blood in K2EDTA tubes. For TCRbeta analysis, collaborators shipped samples as frozen whole blood, isolated PBMCs, or DNA extracted from either of those sample types. V is clipped by 6 bases and J by 0 bases, and the sequence between their germline boundaries is 14 bases long. CDR1 and CDR2 (SNHLY, FYNNEI) derive from the germline V gene. Taken from cysteine to phenylalanine, the CDR3 has 15 residues. CDR3 DNA only is kept here, 45 bases in frame from base 1. The immunoSEQ Assay, a bias-controlled multiplex PCR, was used to amplify TCRbeta CDR3 regions from genomic DNA. As for the original processing: Nucleated cell counts per sample were estimated from amplification of reference gene primers within the assay. To quantify the absolute abundance of each unique TCRbeta CDR3 rearrangement, sequence reads were collapsed and filtered. Productive Simpson clonality was computed per sample as the square root of Simpson's diversity index over productive rearrangements. TCRdb obtained this table from immuneACCESS and retained in-frame rearrangements with V and J assigned. These tables miss some clones; where compared with another copy, unresolved V genes account for less than half of the shortfall, and the remainder is unexplained. V, J and clone size are those of that table, while D and trimming were read from the DNA. The sample includes 330,000 or so clones, with over 80% observed a single time. The ten largest account for approximately 9.4% of the sample.

This TCR was recovered from a man under 40 with COVID-19, enrolled during active disease. Sequenced material: peripheral blood. Here the chain combines TRBV2 and TRBJ1-2; the D gene is perhaps TRBD1, from 5 matching bases. The CDR3 protein is CASRGGTASNYGYTF. The DNA sequence reads TGTGCCAGCAGGGGGGGGACGGCCTCTAACTATGGCTACACCTTC.